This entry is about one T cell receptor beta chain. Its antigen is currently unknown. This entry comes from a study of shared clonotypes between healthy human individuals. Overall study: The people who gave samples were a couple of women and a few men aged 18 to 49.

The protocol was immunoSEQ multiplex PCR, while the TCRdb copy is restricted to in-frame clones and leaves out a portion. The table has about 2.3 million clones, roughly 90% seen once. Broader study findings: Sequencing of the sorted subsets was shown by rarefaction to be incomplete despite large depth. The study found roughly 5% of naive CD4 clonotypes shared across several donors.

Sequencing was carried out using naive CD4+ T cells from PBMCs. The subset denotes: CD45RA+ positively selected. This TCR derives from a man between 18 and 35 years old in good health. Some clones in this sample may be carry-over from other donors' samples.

Written as DNA, the CDR3 is TGTGCCAGCAGCAGGTCTAGCGGGAGCTCCTACGAGCAGTACTTC. It yields the protein CASSRSSGSSYEQYF. This chain connects TRBV11-2 to TRBJ2-7; TRBD2 aligns across 10 bases. The CDR3 contains 15 residues. Germline CDR1 and CDR2: SGHAT and FQNNGV. V lost 5 bases and J lost 0; bases outside the gene matches: 4.